The source of this TCR beta chain is a study of shared clonotypes between healthy human individuals. Overall study results and limits: Clonotypes not shared had lower generation probabilities than those common to all four donors.

With 7 bases removed from V and 7 bases from J, the gap between germline ends came to 14 bases. CDR1 and CDR2 (germline): SQVTM, ANQGSEA. CDR3 length: 12 amino acids. Regarding this clone: The target antigen is unknown.

CD45RO negativity and positive selection for CCR7 defined naive CD8 cells, a population that excluded terminally differentiated effector memory CD45RA+ cells. Assay execution proceeded at the deep level. Libraries were prepared by immunoSEQ multiplex PCR; TCRdb keeps only in-frame clonotypes and omits some of them. The sample includes around 600,000 clones, approximately 95% of them seen just once. The chain joins TRBV29-1 to TRBJ2-1; maybe TRBD1 (5 bases). Material: naive CD8+ T cells sorted from blood. This clonotype originated in a woman aged 30 to 39 in good health. The CDR3 protein is CSAPDSLNEQFF. CDR3 coding DNA: TGCAGCGCCCCCGACAGTTTGAATGAGCAGTTCTTC.